Presented here are 24 T cell receptor beta chains from one specimen sequenced in a study of OX40 agonist ivuxolimab in advanced cancers. Data came from immunoSEQ multiplex PCR; TCRdb stores just in-frame clones and leaves some out. The repertoire holds 55,000 to 95,000 clones, 80% to 90% seen once, with 2.5% to 3% in the top ten. Sequenced material: CD4+ or CD8+ T cells sorted from blood, taken in a trial of the OX40 agonist ivuxolimab. These TCRs come from an adult with an advanced solid tumor such as melanoma, head and neck, liver or kidney cancer.

The rearrangement joins TRBV29-1 to TRBJ2-3, with 7 nucleotides matching TRBD2. Germline CDR1 SQVTM, CDR2 ANQGSEA. The CDR3 has 14 amino acids. V lost 3 bases and J lost 11; bases outside the gene matches: 14. This CDR3 reads CSVDPFVYAGEQYF. For the CDR3, the DNA is TGCAGCGTTGATCCCTTCGTGTACGCGGGAGAGCAGTATTTT.

The chain carries TRBV15 and TRBJ2-5; 10 nucleotides agree with TRBD1. V lost 0 bases and J lost 5; bases outside the gene matches: 9. The CDR3 covers 17 residues. Germline values: CDR1 LNHNV, CDR2 YYDKDF (reference sequence). In DNA, the CDR3 is TGTGCCACCAGCAGAGATCGGCGACAGGGGGCTCGGGAGACCCAGTACTTC. It encodes CATSRDRRQGARETQYF.

This clone has a single count. V is TRBV15 and J is TRBJ2-3, with a possible D match to TRBD2 (6 bases). This CDR3 contains 15 residues. V lost 3 bases, J lost 1 base, and 11 bases lay in between. Germline V gives CDR1 LNHNV, CDR2 YYDKDF (reference sequence). The CDR3 loop is CATSSGGWGTDTQYF. The CDR3 bases are TGTGCCACCAGCAGTGGGGGGTGGGGCACAGATACGCAGTATTTT.

This chain joins TRBV30 and TRBJ1-5; D is uncertain. The ends were cut back, 2 bases at V and 3 bases at J, with 8 bases in the middle. The CDR3 is made up of 13 amino acids. The germline V gene encodes CDR1 GTSNPN and CDR2 SVGIG (reference sequence). The CDR3 DNA follows: TGTGCCTGGAGTATATCTTCCAATCAGCCCCAGCATTTT. This encodes CAWSISSNQPQHF.

The chain recombines TRBV5-4 with TRBJ2-7; D gene ambiguous. The CDR3 is 13 residues long. Looked up from germline, CDR1 is SGHNT and CDR2 is YYREEE (reference sequence). Trimming took off 1 base at V and 3 bases at J, with 8 bases between the two ends. The CDR3 DNA follows: TGTGCCAGCAGCTTGCAAGGGATCTACGAGCAGTACTTC. It translates to CASSLQGIYEQYF.

The chain uses TRBV9 and TRBJ2-7; 7 bases line up with TRBD1. After removal of 3 bases from V and 2 bases from J, the junction contained 8 bases not matched to a gene. The germline CDR1 and CDR2 sequences are SGDLS and YYNGEE. The CDR3 runs to 15 residues. CDR3 coding DNA: TGTGCCAGCAGCGAGGGTGGACAGGTCCCCTACGAGCAGTACTTC. Translation gives CASSEGGQVPYEQYF.

The chain recombines TRBV11-2 with TRBJ2-3, with 10 bases lining up with TRBD1. V was clipped by 1 base and J by 2 bases; unmatched bases: 6. The length of the CDR3 is 17 residues. Germline values: CDR1 SGHAT, CDR2 FQNNGV. The CDR3 loop is CASSLGTGGGNTDTQYF. CDR3 nucleotides: TGTGCCAGCAGCTTAGGGACAGGGGGGGGGAACACAGATACGCAGTATTTT.

J is TRBJ2-1 and V is TRBV9; 11 bases agree with TRBD2. The V gene end was trimmed by 0 bases and the J gene end by 0 bases; junction bases not matched to a gene: 14. CDR3 length equals 21 residues. Germline CDR1 SGDLS, CDR2 YYNGEE. CDR3 DNA sequence: TGTGCCAGCAGCGTAGTAGGGATACACAACCTAGCGGGGGGCTCCTACAATGAGCAGTTCTTC. Translation gives CASSVVGIHNLAGGSYNEQFF.

V is TRBV30 and J is TRBJ1-6, with 9 bases that match TRBD1. CDR1 GTSNPN and CDR2 SVGIG come from the germline V gene (reference sequence). J was trimmed by 10 bases and V by 1 base; bases with no gene match: 8. This CDR3 region has 15 residues. This CDR3 reads CAWSGGQGSRSPLHF. Written as DNA, the CDR3 is TGTGCCTGGAGTGGGGGACAGGGATCAAGGTCACCCCTCCACTTT.

The V gene is TRBV7-8, the J gene TRBJ2-3, with 12 bases that match TRBD2. CDR1 is SGHVS, CDR2 FQNEAQ, per germline. CDR3 length: 16 residues. The J segment lost 5 bases and the V segment lost 3 bases, leaving 6 bases of the junction unmatched. CDR3 in DNA: TGTGCCAGCAGCTTGGGGCCTAGCGGGGGGGGAGATACGCAGTATTTT. It yields the protein CASSLGPSGGGDTQYF.

The rearrangement joins TRBV7-9 to TRBJ1-1; D is uncertain. The CDR3 runs 13 residues. The V end was cut by 7 bases, the J end by 0 bases, with 9 bases between. Germline lookup yields CDR1 SEHNR and CDR2 FQNEAQ (reference sequence). The chain's CDR3 is CASIGTVNTEAFF. CDR3 bases: TGTGCCAGCATTGGTACGGTGAACACTGAAGCTTTCTTT.

V and J are TRBV7-9 and TRBJ2-3; the D is unclear. There are 14 residues in the CDR3. CDR1 SEHNR and CDR2 FQNEAQ come from the germline V gene (reference sequence). Trimming stripped 1 base from V and 4 bases from J, with 9 bases between. The CDR3 sequence: CASSLDASADTQYF. For the CDR3, the DNA is TGTGCCAGCAGCTTAGACGCCTCCGCAGATACGCAGTATTTT.

The V gene is TRBV4-1, the J gene TRBJ2-1; TRBD1 matches 8 bases. Germline values: CDR1 MGHRA, CDR2 YSYEKL. V was pared by 4 bases and J by 7 bases, with 9 bases of the junction left unmatched. This CDR3 has 15 amino acids. CDR3: CASSLQGDWGNEQFF. CDR3 bases: TGCGCCAGCAGCCTACAGGGGGATTGGGGGAATGAGCAGTTCTTC.

The rearrangement joins TRBV7-9 to TRBJ2-7; TRBD2 might be the D (6 bases). V was clipped by 2 bases and J by 0 bases, with 8 bases between them. The germline CDR1 and CDR2 sequences are SEHNR and FQNEAQ (reference sequence). The CDR3 consists of 14 residues. CDR3 nucleotides: TGTGCCAGCAGCTTATTGGAGGGCTCCTACGAGCAGTACTTC. This translates into CASSLLEGSYEQYF.

This clone was counted between two and nine times. V gene TRBV18 combines with J gene TRBJ2-5; weak D call: TRBD2 (5 bases). The ends were cut back, 3 bases at V and 0 bases at J, with 8 bases in the middle. Germline CDR1 KGHSH, CDR2 LQKENI. This CDR3 is built from 14 residues. The CDR3: CASSPGLYQETQYF. DNA for the CDR3: TGTGCCAGCTCACCCGGACTGTACCAAGAGACCCAGTACTTC.

The CDR3 DNA is TGTGCCAGCAGTTACTCGAGGGGGGGGAATTCACCCCTCCACTTT. It translates to CASSYSRGGNSPLHF. This sequence joins TRBV6-5 and TRBJ1-6, with D possibly being TRBD1 (6 bases). Germline V gives CDR1 MNHEY, CDR2 SVGAGI. V was cut by 0 bases and J by 7 bases, with 10 bases left in between. The CDR3 is 15 residues long.

This chain joins TRBV30 and TRBJ2-7; the D gene could be TRBD1 or TRBD2 (5 bases each). Deletions cut 2 bases from V and 7 bases from J, with 18 bases between. The germline V gene encodes CDR1 GTSNPN and CDR2 SVGIG (reference sequence). CDR3 length: 14 amino acids. The CDR3 coding sequence is TGTGCCTGGAGTCTGGGACCCGTCTCGAAGGAGCAGTACTTC. Its translation is CAWSLGPVSKEQYF. The full variable domain, with the rest looked up from reference TRBV30 and TRBJ2-7, is SQTIHQWPATLVQPVGSPLSLECTVEGTSNPNLYWYRQAAGRGLQLLFYSVGIGQISSEVPQNLSASRPQDRQFILSSKKLLLSDSGFYLCAWSLGPVSKEQYFGPGTRLTVT.

This chain links TRBV5-6 with TRBJ1-4, with D perhaps TRBD1 (6 bases). The CDR3 contains 14 residues. The V and J ends lost 1 base and 8 bases respectively, with 12 bases between them. Germline CDR1 SGHDT, CDR2 YYEEEE. CDR3 loop: CASSLQAGGEKLFF. Written as DNA, the CDR3 is TGTGCCAGCAGCTTGCAGGCCGGGGGCGAAAAACTGTTTTTT.

The rearrangement links TRBV10-3 to TRBJ2-7; 9 bases line up with TRBD1. The V and J ends lost 6 bases and 3 bases, in that order; junction bases with no gene match: 0. Germline CDR1 ENHRY, CDR2 SYGVKD. This CDR3 has 12 amino acids. This CDR3 is CAIRGQGYEQYF. CDR3 sequence (DNA): TGTGCCATCAGGGGACAGGGCTACGAGCAGTACTTC.

V gene TRBV19 combines with J gene TRBJ2-2, with D perhaps TRBD1 or TRBD2 (5 bases each). Between the trimmed V and J ends, which lost 4 bases and 0 bases, there was a span of 9 bases. Germline V gene data show CDR1 as LNHDA and CDR2 as SQIVND (reference sequence). CDR3 length equals 15 residues. CDR3 bases: TGTGCCAGTAGTAACCGGGACGCGAACACCGGGGAGCTGTTTTTT. Its translation: CASSNRDANTGELFF. The full variable domain, its missing parts supplied by reference TRBV19 and TRBJ2-2, is DGGITQSPKYLFRKEGQNVTLSCEQNLNHDAMYWYRQDPGQGLRLIYYSQIVNDFQKGDIAEGYSVSREKKESFPLTVTSAQKNPTAFYLCASSNRDANTGELFFGEGSRLTVL.

The chain has TRBV6-1 and TRBJ1-1, with D perhaps TRBD1 (6 bases). There are 12 residues in the CDR3. Trimming left V 5 bases short and J 8 bases short, with 12 bases between. Germline assignment: CDR1 MNHNS and CDR2 SASEGT. CDR3: CASSNPGEEAFF. In DNA, the CDR3 is TGTGCCAGCAGTAACCCAGGGGAGGAAGCTTTCTTT.

The V gene is TRBV7-3, the J gene TRBJ2-3, with D unresolved. Germline CDR1 reads SGHTA; CDR2 reads FQGTGA. CDR3 length equals 13 residues. V gave up 2 bases and J gave up 4 bases, with 7 bases separating them. CDR3 loop: CASSLLGADTQYF. In nucleotides, the CDR3 is TGTGCCAGCAGCTTACTAGGAGCAGATACGCAGTATTTT.

The chain recombines TRBV25-1 with TRBJ1-1; the D is unclear. Germline V gene sequence: CDR1 MGHDK, CDR2 SYGVNS. The CDR3 has 14 residues. Trimming pared 3 bases from V and 1 base from J, leaving 9 bases between. CDR3 bases: TGTGCCAGCAGTGACTATTCGGGGAACACTGAAGCTTTCTTT. Translation: CASSDYSGNTEAFF.

This chain links TRBV6-1 with TRBJ1-2, with a tentative D call TRBD1 (5 bases). The germline V gene encodes CDR1 MNHNS and CDR2 SASEGT. Trimming cost V 3 bases and J 4 bases, with 15 bases left between them. CDR3 length: 15 residues. CDR3: CASSDPQTAGYGYTF. As DNA, the CDR3 is TGTGCCAGCAGTGACCCCCAGACAGCCGGCTATGGCTACACCTTC.